The sequence of this T cell receptor beta chain was determined in a study of radiation and T cells in renal cell carcinoma. The assay was immunoSEQ multiplex PCR, and TCRdb's table has in-frame clones only and misses some. Of approximately 140,000 clones listed, about 85% were seen once; the top ten hold over 3.5%. Study-wide results and limits: Pretreatment tumor biopsies were lacking, so baseline clonotypes are unknown.

Time point here: baseline pretreatment blood. Specified treatment: 15 Gy SBRT to primary tumor, nephrectomy 4 weeks later. The germline V and J ends were trimmed by 10 bases and 5 bases, with 14 bases remaining between them. Germline CDR1 is SNHLY and CDR2 is FYNNEI. The CDR3 is 12 amino acids. As concerns this clone: Its matching antigen is unknown.

V usage is TRBV2 and J usage is TRBJ1-2; D gene ambiguous. The TCR was taken from a woman in her 70s with renal cell carcinoma. Specimen: blood, collected from a patient whose treatment included radiotherapy and nephrectomy. CDR3 coding DNA: TGTGCCATGACGTTAACAGCGTATGGCTACACCTTC. Its protein product is CAMTLTAYGYTF.